This record looks at one T cell receptor beta chain sequence and its context. TCRdb's table, derived via immunoSEQ multiplex PCR, lists solely in-frame clones and lacks some. The sample holds tens of thousands of clones, approximately 85% seen once. The sample comes from a study of blood T cell repertoires in COVID-19. Looked up from germline, CDR1 is SGHNT and CDR2 is YENEEA. CDR3 size: 16 residues. Losses at the gene ends were 5 bases for V and 0 bases for J; bases not matched to a gene: 4. Source material: peripheral blood. The chain carries TRBV11-3 and TRBJ2-1; TRBD2 matches 10 bases. This sequence originates from a man between 45 and 60 years old with COVID-19, enrolled during active disease. CDR3: CASSPSGSSSYNEQFF. In DNA, the CDR3 is TGTGCCAGCAGCCCTAGCGGGAGCAGCTCCTACAATGAGCAGTTCTTC.